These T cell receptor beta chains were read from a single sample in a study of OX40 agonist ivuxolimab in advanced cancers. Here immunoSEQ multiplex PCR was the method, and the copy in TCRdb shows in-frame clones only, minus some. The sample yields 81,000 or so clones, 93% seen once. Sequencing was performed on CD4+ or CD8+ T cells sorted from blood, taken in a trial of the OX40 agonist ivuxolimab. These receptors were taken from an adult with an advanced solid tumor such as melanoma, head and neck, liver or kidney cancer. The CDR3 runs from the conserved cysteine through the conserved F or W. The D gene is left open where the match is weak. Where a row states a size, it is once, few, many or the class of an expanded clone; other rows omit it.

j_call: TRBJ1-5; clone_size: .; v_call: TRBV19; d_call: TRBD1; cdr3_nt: TGTGCCAGTAGTTTTAGGGACAGGGGGCACCAGCCCCAGCATTTT; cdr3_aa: CASSFRDRGHQPQHF
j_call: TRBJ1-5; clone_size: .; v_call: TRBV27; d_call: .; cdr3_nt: TGTGCCAGCAGTTCAGATTATAGCAATCAGCCCCAGCATTTT; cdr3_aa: CASSSDYSNQPQHF
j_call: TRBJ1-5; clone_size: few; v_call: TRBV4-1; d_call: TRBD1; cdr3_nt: TGCGCCAGCAGTCCCGACAGGGACAATCAGCCCCAGCATTTT; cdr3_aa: CASSPDRDNQPQHF
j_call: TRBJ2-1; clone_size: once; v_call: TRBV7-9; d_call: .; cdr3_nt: TGTGCCAGCAGCTCCCCGGGGCTTTTCAATGAGCAGTTCTTC; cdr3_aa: CASSSPGLFNEQFF
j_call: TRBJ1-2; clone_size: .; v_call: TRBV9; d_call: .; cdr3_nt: TGTGCCAGCAGCGTAGGGAGCGATTACTATGGCTACACCTTC; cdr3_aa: CASSVGSDYYGYTF
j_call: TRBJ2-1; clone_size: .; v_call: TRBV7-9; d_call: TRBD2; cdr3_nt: TGTGCCAGCAGCTCCCTTCTAGCGGGGAAATACAATGAGCAGTTCTTC; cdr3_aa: CASSSLLAGKYNEQFF
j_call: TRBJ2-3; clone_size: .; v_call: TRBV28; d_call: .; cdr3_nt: TGTGCCAGCAGTTTATTCTCGACTCGCACAGATACGCAGTATTTT; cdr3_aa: CASSLFSTRTDTQYF
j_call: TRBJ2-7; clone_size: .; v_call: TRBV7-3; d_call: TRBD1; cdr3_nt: TGTGCCAGCAGCTTTACAGGGGGTACTACCTACGAGCAGTACTTC; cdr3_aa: CASSFTGGTTYEQYF
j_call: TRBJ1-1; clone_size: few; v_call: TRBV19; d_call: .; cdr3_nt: TGTGCCAGTAGTATTTCTCACGGTCCCACTGAAGCTTTCTTT; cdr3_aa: CASSISHGPTEAFF
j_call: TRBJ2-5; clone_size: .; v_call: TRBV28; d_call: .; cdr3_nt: TGTGCCATCCGCCGGGGGTTAGAGACCCAGTACTTC; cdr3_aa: CAIRRGLETQYF
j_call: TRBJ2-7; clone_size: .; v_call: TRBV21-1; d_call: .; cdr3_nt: TGTGCCAGCAGCTTAGGACAGGGTAACAGCGAGCAGTACTTC; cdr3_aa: CASSLGQGNSEQYF
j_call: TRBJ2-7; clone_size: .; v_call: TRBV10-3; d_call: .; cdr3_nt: TGTGCCATCAGTGAGTCGGCCAGATACGAGCAGTACTTC; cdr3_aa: CAISESARYEQYF
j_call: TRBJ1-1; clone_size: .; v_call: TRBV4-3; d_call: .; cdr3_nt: TGCGCCAGCAGCCCGTCAGGGTTCCGTGGGGACACTGAAGCTTTCTTT; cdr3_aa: CASSPSGFRGDTEAFF
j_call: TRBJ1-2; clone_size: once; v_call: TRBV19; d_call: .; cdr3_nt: TGTGCCAGTAGTTTTTCACCCCCGACAGAATCCACTAACTATGGCTACACCTTC; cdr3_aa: CASSFSPPTESTNYGYTF
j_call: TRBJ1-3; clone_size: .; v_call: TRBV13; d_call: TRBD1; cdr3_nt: TGTGCCAGCAGTGTAGGACAGGGCTCTGGAAACACCATATATTTT; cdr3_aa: CASSVGQGSGNTIYF
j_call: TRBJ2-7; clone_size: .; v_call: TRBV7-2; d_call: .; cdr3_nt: TGTGCCAGCAGCTTCTTGGGCGGTATCGAGCAGTACTTC; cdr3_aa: CASSFLGGIEQYF
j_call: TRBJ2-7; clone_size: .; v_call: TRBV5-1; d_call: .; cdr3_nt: TGCGCCAGCAGCTTTGGGGGGAGCTCCTACGAGCAGTACTTC; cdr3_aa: CASSFGGSSYEQYF